This T cell receptor (beta chain) was observed in a study of blood T cell repertoires in COVID-19. Study background: Sources were T cells, B-cell-depleted T cells, or PBMCs; the material itself was cDNA or gDNA.

Germline values: CDR1 SEHNR, CDR2 FQNEAQ (reference sequence). The length of the CDR3 is 16 residues. V lost 5 bases and J 1 base, leaving 17 bases between the germline ends. Original handling: Estimates of nucleated cell counts were drawn from the amplification of reference gene primers. The table came from immunoSEQ multiplex PCR; TCRdb's copy has only in-frame clones and leaves some out. The D gene and trimming were derived from the DNA, and the V and J assignments and clone size from that table. In the table there are about 9,300 clones, 80% to 95% of which are singletons. Sequencing input: peripheral blood. This TCR was sampled from a woman aged 50 to 65 with active COVID-19. The chain links TRBV7-9 to TRBJ1-2; D call uncertain. The CDR3 here is CASSKSAADHNYGYTF. In DNA form, the CDR3 reads TGTGCCAGCAGCAAATCCGCGGCGGATCATAACTATGGCTACACCTTC.